This T cell receptor (beta chain) was documented in a study of regulatory T cells in long-lasting Graves disease. In building TCR beta libraries, iRepertoire HTBI primers were used together with Arm-PCR of CDR3 regions. TCRdb reanalysed the multiplex PCR reads using MiXCR and keeps one entry per CDR3 protein. The sample yields more than 450,000 distinct CDR3 sequences, 16% seen once. This clonotype appeared many times. Looked up from germline, CDR1 is DFQATT and CDR2 is SNEGSKA (reference sequence). V lost 3 bases and J lost 1, with 14 bases in between. CDR3 length: 15 residues. Sample time point: newly diagnosed GD, antithyroid drugs for less than 3 months. After RNA was extracted from PBMCs, the TCR library was made from it. The data were also submitted as part of a second study, on T cells in Graves' hyperthyroidism and ophthalmopathy.

The sequence came from a man aged 35-49 years with Graves disease. The V and J genes are TRBV20-1 and TRBJ2-3, with D perhaps matching TRBD1 (6 bases). The material was peripheral blood mononuclear cells (PBMCs), obtained at new diagnosis, from a patient treated with antithyroid drugs. CDR3 sequence reads: CSARPNRVRTDTQYF. CDR3 nucleotides: TGCAGTGCTAGGCCTAACAGGGTGCGCACAGATACGCAGTATTTT.